This passage covers 6 T cell receptor beta chains from one sample sequenced in a study of STAT5B mutations in CD4+ large granular lymphocyte leukemia (dated 2022 in TCRdb). To prepare the library, the immunoSEQ multiplex PCR assay was applied. This immuneACCESS table, as held by TCRdb, lists in-frame sequences with V and J called but not all clones. Of the missing ones, under half trace to an unresolved V gene in checked studies; the others have no known cause. The sample table contains 15,000 to 20,000 clones; only one count was recorded for approximately 88% of them. About 12% of the sample comes from the top ten. The material sequenced was CD4+ T cells from blood buffy coats. Receptors originate from a human donor in good health.

This chain connects TRBV2 to TRBJ1-5, with D tentatively TRBD1 (5 bases). The CDR3 runs 14 residues. Germline CDR1 SNHLY, CDR2 FYNNEI. Trimming left V 9 bases short and J 4 bases short, with 16 bases between. The CDR3, as DNA: TGTGCCAGGGGGGGGGTTGACGGAAATCAGCCCCAGCATTTT. Translating gives CARGGVDGNQPQHF.

The V and J genes are TRBV29-1 and TRBJ1-2; TRBD1 is a possible D gene (6 bases). The length of the CDR3 is 13 residues. V was clipped by 7 bases and J by 7 bases, with 19 bases between them. Germline CDR1 SQVTM, CDR2 ANQGSEA. CDR3 amino acids: CSAAKGGKGGYTF. In DNA form, the CDR3 reads TGCAGCGCCGCCAAAGGGGGGAAGGGTGGCTACACCTTC.

The rearrangement links TRBV21-1 to TRBJ2-7. TRBV21-1 constitutes a pseudogene. The CDR3 consists of 15 residues. CDR3 amino acids: CASSKGDGSRYEQYF. In DNA form, the CDR3 reads TGTGCCAGCAGCAAAGGGGACGGGTCGCGATACGAGCAGTACTTC.

The chain's CDR3 is CASSQGHPYEQYF. CDR3 sequence (DNA): TGTGCCAGCAGCCAGGGGCATCCCTACGAGCAGTACTTC. This chain joins TRBV2 and TRBJ2-7, with D possibly TRBD1 on 6 matching bases. V dropped 6 bases and J dropped 2 bases, with 11 bases sitting between them. Germline V CDR1 and CDR2: SNHLY, FYNNEI. This CDR3 is built from 13 residues.

The V call is TRBV6-1, the J call TRBJ2-7; TRBD1 matches at 9 bases. The CDR3 loop spans 15 amino acids. Germline CDR1 reads MNHNS; CDR2 reads SASEGT. Germline trimming cut 4 bases from V and 5 bases from J; bases unmatched to any gene: 9. The CDR3 here is CASSVADRGYHEQYF. CDR3 DNA sequence: TGTGCCAGCAGTGTCGCGGACAGGGGTTATCACGAGCAGTACTTC.

The CDR3 is CAWRRDRSYKKLFF. CDR3 in DNA: TGTGCCTGGAGGAGGGACAGGTCTTATAAAAAACTGTTTTTT. The chain combines TRBV30 with TRBJ1-4; the match to TRBD1 covers 8 bases. Germline trimming cut 3 bases from V and 9 bases from J; bases unmatched to any gene: 9. Germline loops: CDR1 GTSNPN, CDR2 SVGIG (reference sequence). The CDR3 runs to 14 residues.